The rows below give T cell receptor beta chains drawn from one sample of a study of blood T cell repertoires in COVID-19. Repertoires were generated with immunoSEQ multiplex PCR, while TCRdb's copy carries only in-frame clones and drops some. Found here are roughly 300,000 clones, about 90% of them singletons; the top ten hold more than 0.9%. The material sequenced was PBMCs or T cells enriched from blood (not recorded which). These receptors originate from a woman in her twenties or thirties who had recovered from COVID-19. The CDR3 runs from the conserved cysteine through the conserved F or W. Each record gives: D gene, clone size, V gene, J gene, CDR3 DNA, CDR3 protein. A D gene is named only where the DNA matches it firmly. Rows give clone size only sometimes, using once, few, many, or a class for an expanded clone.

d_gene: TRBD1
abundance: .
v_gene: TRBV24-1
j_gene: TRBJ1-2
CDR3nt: TGTGCCACCAGTGTGGCAGGGGGCCTTGGTGGCTACACCTTC
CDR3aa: CATSVAGGLGGYTF

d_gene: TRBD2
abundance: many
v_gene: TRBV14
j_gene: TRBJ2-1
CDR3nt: TGTGCCAGCAGCCCCCCTAGCGGGGGGGCTCGCAATGAGCAGTTCTTC
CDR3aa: CASSPPSGGARNEQFF

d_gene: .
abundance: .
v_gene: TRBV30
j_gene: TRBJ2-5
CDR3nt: TGTGCCTGGAGTCTCCAAGAGACCCAGTACTTC
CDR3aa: CAWSLQETQYF

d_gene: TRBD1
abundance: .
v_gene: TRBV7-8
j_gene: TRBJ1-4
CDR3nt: TGTGCCAGCAGCCCGTCCCGGGACAGGGGCGGGGGACGTGAAAAACTGTTTTTT
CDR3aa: CASSPSRDRGGGREKLFF

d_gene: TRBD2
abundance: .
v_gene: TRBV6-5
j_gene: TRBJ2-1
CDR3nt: TGTGCCAGCAGGCTCCATGGGGGGGATGAGCAGTTCTTC
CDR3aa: CASRLHGGDEQFF

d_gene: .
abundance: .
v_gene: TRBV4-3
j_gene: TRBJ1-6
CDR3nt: TGCGCCAGCAGCCCTGACAGGAATTCACCCCTCCACTTT
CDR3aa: CASSPDRNSPLHF

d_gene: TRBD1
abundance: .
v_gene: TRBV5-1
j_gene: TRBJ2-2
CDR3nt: TGCGCCAGCAGCCCCGGGACAGGGGTGGTGGCCGGGGAGCTGTTTTTT
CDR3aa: CASSPGTGVVAGELFF

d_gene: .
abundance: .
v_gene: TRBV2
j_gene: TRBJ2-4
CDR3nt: TGTGCCAGCAGCGAGACAGGAAAAAACATTCAGTACTTC
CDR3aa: CASSETGKNIQYF

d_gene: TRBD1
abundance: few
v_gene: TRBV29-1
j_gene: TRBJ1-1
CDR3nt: TGCAGCGTTGATCCACAGGGGATGAACACTGAAGCTTTCTTT
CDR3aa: CSVDPQGMNTEAFF

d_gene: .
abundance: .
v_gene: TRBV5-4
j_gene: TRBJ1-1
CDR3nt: TGTGCCAGCAGCTTGGGTGGCGGGAAGTTGGACACTGAAGCTTTCTTT
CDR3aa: CASSLGGGKLDTEAFF